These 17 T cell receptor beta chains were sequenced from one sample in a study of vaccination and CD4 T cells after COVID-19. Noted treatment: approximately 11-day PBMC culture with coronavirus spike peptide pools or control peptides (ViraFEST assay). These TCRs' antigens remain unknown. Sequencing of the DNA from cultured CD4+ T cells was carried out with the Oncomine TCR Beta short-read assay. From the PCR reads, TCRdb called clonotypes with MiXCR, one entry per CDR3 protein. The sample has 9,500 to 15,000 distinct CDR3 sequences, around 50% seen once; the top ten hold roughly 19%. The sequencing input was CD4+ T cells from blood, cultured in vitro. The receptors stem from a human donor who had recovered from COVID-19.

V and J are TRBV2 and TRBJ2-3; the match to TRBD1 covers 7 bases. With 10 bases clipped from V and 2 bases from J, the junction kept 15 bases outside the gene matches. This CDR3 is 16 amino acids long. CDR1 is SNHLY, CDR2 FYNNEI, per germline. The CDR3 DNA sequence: TGTGCCACCCCAGGGCAATGGGACAGAGCCACAGATACGCAGTATTTT. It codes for CATPGQWDRATDTQYF.

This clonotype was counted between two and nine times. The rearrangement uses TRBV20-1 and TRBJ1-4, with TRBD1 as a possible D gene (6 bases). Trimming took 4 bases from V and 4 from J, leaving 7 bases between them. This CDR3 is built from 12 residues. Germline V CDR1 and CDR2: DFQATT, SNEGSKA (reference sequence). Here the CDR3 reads CSAKGGNEKLFF. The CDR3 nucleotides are TGCAGTGCTAAAGGGGGTAATGAAAAACTGTTTTTT.

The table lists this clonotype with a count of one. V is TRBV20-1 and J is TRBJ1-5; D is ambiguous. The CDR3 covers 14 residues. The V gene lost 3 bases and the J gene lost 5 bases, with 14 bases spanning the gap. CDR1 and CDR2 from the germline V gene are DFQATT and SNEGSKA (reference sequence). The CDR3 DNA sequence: TGCAGTGCTAGGGCTACAGCAATCTATCAGCCCCAGCATTTT. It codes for CSARATAIYQPQHF.

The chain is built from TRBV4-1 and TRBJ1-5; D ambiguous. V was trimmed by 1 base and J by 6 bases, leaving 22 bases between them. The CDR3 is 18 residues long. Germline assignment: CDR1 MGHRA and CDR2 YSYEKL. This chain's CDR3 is CASSQVDMGMSAGQPQHF. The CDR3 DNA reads TGCGCCAGCAGCCAAGTCGACATGGGCATGAGCGCGGGTCAGCCCCAGCATTTT.

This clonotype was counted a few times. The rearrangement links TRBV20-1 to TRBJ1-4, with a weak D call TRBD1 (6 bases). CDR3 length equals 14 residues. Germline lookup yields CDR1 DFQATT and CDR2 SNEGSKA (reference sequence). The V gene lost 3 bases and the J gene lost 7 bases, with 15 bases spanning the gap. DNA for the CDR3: TGCAGTGCTAGGGACAGTCGCGGGTTTGAAAAACTGTTTTTT. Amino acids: CSARDSRGFEKLFF.

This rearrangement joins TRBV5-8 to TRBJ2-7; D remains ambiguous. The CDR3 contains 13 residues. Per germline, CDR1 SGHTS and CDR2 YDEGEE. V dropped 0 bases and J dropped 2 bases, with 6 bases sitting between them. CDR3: CASSLDQTYEQYF. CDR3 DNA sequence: TGTGCCAGCAGCTTGGATCAGACCTACGAGCAGTACTTC.

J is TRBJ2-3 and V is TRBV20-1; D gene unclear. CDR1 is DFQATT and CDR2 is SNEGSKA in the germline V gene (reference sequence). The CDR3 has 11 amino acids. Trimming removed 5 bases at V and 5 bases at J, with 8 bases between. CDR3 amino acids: CSALIRDTQYF. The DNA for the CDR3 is TGCAGTGCTCTTATTAGAGATACGCAGTATTTT.

In nucleotides, the CDR3 is TGTGCCAGCAGCTTCAGAGGCCCTAGCCAGGAGACCCAGTACTTC. It codes for CASSFRGPSQETQYF. This rearrangement joins TRBV7-9 to TRBJ2-5; D possibly corresponds to TRBD2 (5 bases). With 3 bases removed from V and 5 bases from J, the gap between germline ends came to 16 bases. The germline V gene has CDR1 SEHNR and CDR2 FQNEAQ (reference sequence). This CDR3 spans 15 amino acids.

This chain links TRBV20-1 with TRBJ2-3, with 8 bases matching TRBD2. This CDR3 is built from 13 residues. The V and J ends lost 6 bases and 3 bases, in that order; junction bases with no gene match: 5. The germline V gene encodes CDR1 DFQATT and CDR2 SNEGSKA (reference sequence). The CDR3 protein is CSARSGSTDTQYF. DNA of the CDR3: TGCAGTGCGAGAAGCGGGAGTACAGATACGCAGTATTTT.

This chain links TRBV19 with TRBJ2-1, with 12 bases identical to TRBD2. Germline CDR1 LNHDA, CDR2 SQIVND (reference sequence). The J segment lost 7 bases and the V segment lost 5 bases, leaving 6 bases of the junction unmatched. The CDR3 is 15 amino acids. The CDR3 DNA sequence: TGTGCCAGTAGTGTCGGGACTAGCGGGTTTAATGAGCAGTTCTTC. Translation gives CASSVGTSGFNEQFF.

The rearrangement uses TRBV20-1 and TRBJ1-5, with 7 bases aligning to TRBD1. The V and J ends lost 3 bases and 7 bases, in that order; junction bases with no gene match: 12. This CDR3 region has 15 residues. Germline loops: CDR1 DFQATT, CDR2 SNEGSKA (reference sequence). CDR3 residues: CSARSSRQGNQPQHF. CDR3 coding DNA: TGCAGTGCTAGGTCGAGCAGACAGGGTAACCAGCCCCAGCATTTT.

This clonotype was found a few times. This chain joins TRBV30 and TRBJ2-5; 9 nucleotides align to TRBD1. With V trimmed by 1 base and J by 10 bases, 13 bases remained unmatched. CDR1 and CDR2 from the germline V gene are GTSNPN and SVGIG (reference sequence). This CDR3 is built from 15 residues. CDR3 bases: TGTGCCTGGAGTGCCTCCGGGACAGGGACATCGTTCCAGTACTTC. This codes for CAWSASGTGTSFQYF.

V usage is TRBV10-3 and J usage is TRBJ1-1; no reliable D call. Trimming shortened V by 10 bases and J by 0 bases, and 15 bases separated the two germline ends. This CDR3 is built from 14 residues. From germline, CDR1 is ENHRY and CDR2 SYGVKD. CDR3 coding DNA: TGTGCCACCACTAAGGCAATCTTGAACACTGAAGCTTTCTTT. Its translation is CATTKAILNTEAFF.

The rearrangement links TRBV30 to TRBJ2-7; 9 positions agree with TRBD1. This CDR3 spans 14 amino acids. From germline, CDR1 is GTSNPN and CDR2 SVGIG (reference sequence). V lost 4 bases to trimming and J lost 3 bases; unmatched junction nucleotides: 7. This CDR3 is CAWISGTGSYEQYF. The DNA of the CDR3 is TGTGCCTGGATTTCCGGGACAGGGAGCTACGAGCAGTACTTC.

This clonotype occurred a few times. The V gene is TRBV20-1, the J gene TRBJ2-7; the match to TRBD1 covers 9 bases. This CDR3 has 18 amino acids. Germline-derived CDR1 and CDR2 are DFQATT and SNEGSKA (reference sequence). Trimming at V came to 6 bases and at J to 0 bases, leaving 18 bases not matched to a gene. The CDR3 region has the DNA TGCAGTGCCCAAGGGACAGGGAAGAGGGGGATAAGCTCCTACGAGCAGTACTTC. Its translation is CSAQGTGKRGISSYEQYF.

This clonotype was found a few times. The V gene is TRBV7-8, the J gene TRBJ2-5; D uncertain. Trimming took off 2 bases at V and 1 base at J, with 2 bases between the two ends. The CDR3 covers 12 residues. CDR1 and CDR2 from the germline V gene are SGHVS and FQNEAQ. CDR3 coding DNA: TGTGCCAGCAGCTTACCCCAAGAGACCCAGTACTTC. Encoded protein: CASSLPQETQYF.

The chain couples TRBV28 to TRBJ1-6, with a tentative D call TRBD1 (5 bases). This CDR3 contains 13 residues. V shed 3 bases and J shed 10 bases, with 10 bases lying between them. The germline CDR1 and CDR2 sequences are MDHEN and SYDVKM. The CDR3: CASSFRRDSPLHF. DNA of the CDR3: TGTGCCAGCAGTTTTAGGAGGGACTCACCCCTCCACTTT.